Listed here is a single T cell receptor (beta chain). This sample was included in a study of blood T cell repertoires in COVID-19. Trimming left V 4 bases short and J 5 bases short, with 8 bases between. The CDR3 has 12 residues. Germline CDR1 and CDR2: MNHEY and SVGEGT. One Seattle source followed patients from active infection through their disease course. The authors' processing: Researchers report that nucleated cell counts were estimated from reference gene primer amplification. Assay used: immunoSEQ multiplex PCR; TCRdb lists only in-frame clones, some missing. Clone size and V and J calls were adopted from that table, with D and trimming inferred from the DNA. The sample lists around 310,000 clones, about 90% occurring once.

The sequenced material came from peripheral blood. V and J are TRBV6-2 or TRBV6-3 and TRBJ2-5, with D possibly matching TRBD2 (5 bases). The sequence was collected from a middle-aged woman with COVID-19, enrolled during active disease. The CDR3 spells CASSWEWETQYF. CDR3 DNA sequence: TGTGCCAGCAGTTGGGAGTGGGAGACCCAGTACTTC.